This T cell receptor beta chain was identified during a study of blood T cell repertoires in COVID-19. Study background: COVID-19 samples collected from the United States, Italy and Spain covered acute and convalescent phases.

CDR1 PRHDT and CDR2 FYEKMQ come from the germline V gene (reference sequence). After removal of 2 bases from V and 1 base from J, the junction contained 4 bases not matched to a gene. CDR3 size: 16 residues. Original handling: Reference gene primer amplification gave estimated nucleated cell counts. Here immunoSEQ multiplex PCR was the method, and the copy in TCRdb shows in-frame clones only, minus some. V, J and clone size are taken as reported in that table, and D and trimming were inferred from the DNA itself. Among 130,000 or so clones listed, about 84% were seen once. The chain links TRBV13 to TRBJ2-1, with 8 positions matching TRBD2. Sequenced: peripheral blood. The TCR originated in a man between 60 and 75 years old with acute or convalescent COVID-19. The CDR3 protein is CASSLRGTRSYNEQFF. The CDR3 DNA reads TGTGCCAGCAGCTTAAGGGGGACTAGATCCTACAATGAGCAGTTCTTC.